The rows below give T cell receptor beta chains drawn from one sample of a study of somatic mutations in cytotoxic T cells in rheumatoid arthritis. Produced via immunoSEQ multiplex PCR; TCRdb's table is partial and in-frame only. The sample carries 14,000 or so clones, around four fifths recorded once. The source material was CD8+ T cells sorted from blood. These receptors were taken from an adult with rheumatoid arthritis. The CDR3 runs from the conserved cysteine through the conserved F or W.

V gene: TRBV10-2
CDR3 protein: CASSEANYEQFF

V gene: TRBV5-4
CDR3 protein: CASSYRSSGANVLTF

V gene: TRBV28
CDR3 protein: CASRSSTSGEADTQYF

V gene: TRBV5-1
CDR3 protein: CASSPAGGDSPLHF

V gene: TRBV2
CDR3 protein: CASRGGGNTIYF

V gene: TRBV5-6
CDR3 protein: CASSFRGSSYNEQFF

V gene: TRBV12-5
CDR3 protein: CASGLPTSGVNEQFF

V gene: TRBV4-1
CDR3 protein: CASSRASSGDEQYF

V gene: TRBV6-5
CDR3 protein: CASSRSGGYETQYF

V gene: TRBV5-4
CDR3 protein: CASSLELDRRVQHEQFF

V gene: TRBV27
CDR3 protein: CASSLSTGYEQYF

V gene: TRBV7-9
CDR3 protein: CASSPPDREVSPLHF

V gene: TRBV6-6
CDR3 protein: CASSYWTGNTDTQYF

V gene: TRBV27
CDR3 protein: CASSEEGDEKLFF

V gene: TRBV7-9
CDR3 protein: CASSLSGGGDEKLFF

V gene: TRBV28
CDR3 protein: CASSSDRGQNEKLFF

V gene: TRBV15
CDR3 protein: CATSSEVGIPYGYTF

V gene: TRBV4-1
CDR3 protein: CASSQAGGYGYTF

V gene: TRBV4-1
CDR3 protein: CASSQDAGTYGYTF

V gene: TRBV7-6
CDR3 protein: CASSFGGGGEQFF

V gene: TRBV27
CDR3 protein: CASSTYPGLGETQYF

V gene: TRBV7-2
CDR3 protein: CASSLYPPPNYGYTF

V gene: TRBV4-1
CDR3 protein: CASSQSAPGRTSEQFF